This record concerns one T cell receptor (beta chain) sequence. The antigen this receptor binds is unknown. Per-nucleotide qualities are absent, and no much larger clonotype sits a single base away. TCR beta CDR3 regions were amplified from RNA transcripts. For the first round of RT-PCR on the TCR CDR3, the HTBI primer set was used together with the Qiagen OneStep RT-PCR kit. Libraries were constructed in a second round of multiplex PCR, after which size selection and purification were carried out. Libraries were sequenced paired-end with 100 bp reads on an Illumina HiSeq2000. Per the authors' processing: SOAPnuke was used to process the raw data, with reads discarded if the reads contained adapters or uncalled bases, had a mean Phred below 15, or lacked an exact constant-primer or identifier match. High-quality paired reads were merged with COPE v1.2.5, and unique nucleotide sequences were defined as clonotypes. Clonotypes were aligned to IMGT TRBV, TRBD and TRBJ reference segments using MiTCR v1.1. Only V-J combinations with frequency above 0.0001, covering about 99% of repertoires, were analysed. A TCS score was defined as the ratio of F50 (clonal expansion) to E x V (chaos), with BLOSUM62-based TCRdist applied between CDR3 peptides within each V-J. Welch's t-statistics and random forest reduced fewer than 600 V-J features to about 12, which were used in a naive Bayes classifier (R e1071). The raw public reads went through TCRdb reprocessing: fastp at Q25, MiXCR clone calling, in-frame beta chains kept. Every entry covers one CDR3 protein and lists the most common genes and DNA from its rows. The V and J calls here are based on TCRdb, not the publication. The sample records about 200,000 distinct CDR3 sequences, less than 20% of which are singletons. The leading ten clones occupy 53% of the sample.

The data stem from a study of T cells in Graves' hyperthyroidism and ophthalmopathy (dated by TCRdb to between 2019 and 2020). General notes on the study: Peripheral blood was sampled at the time of initial diagnosis, prior to any treatment. A discovery cohort of about a hundred patients, 43 with Graves' ophthalmopathy and more than 55 with stable Graves' hyperthyroidism, was used to find distinguishing TCR V-J signatures. In addition, the study compared T-cell repertoires in thyroid tissue and in blood from six Graves' hyperthyroidism patients. Once sampling was done, hyperthyroidism patients were given methimazole at a starting dose of 30 mg daily, whereas ophthalmopathy patients were given high-dose intravenous methylprednisolone. For training and testing, the 95 to 100 patients in the discovery cohort were randomly divided in a 7:3 ratio. An independent validation cohort of under 20 hyperthyroidism patients and about 15 patients who later progressed to ophthalmopathy tested prospective prediction of ophthalmopathy. TCR Vbeta CDR3 sequencing of around 130 peripheral blood samples (43 ophthalmopathy, 75 hyperthyroidism and approximately 17 progressor patients) is reported in the paper. What the work shows at the level of the full study, not this receptor alone: Most expanded thyroid clonotypes (frequency above 0.001) were also detected in blood, a finding suggesting that blood repertoires may reflect thyroid immune responses. In validation, the model predicted progression to ophthalmopathy with approximately 69% sensitivity and about 72% specificity, a median of roughly seven months before onset. A model built on a 13 V-J signature distinguished ophthalmopathy from stable hyperthyroidism, reaching 87.88% sensitivity and 81.08% specificity in cross-validation and 80%/75% in testing. No statistical method was used to fix the sample size in advance, and group allocation was not hidden from the investigators.

A patient counted as having stable Graves' hyperthyroidism if no progression to ophthalmopathy occurred over 18 months of follow-up. The hyperthyroidism patients were between 18 and 65 years old and newly diagnosed, with a disease duration of less than 2 months. Patients with uncontrolled infections, other autoimmune diseases, pregnancy or lactation were excluded. Clinical symptoms, serum thyroxine and TRAb, thyroid ultrasound, and orbital computed tomography formed the basis for the diagnoses. Ficoll-Paque density gradient centrifugation was used to isolate PBMCs from approximately 11 ml of fresh peripheral blood. Total RNA was extracted using Trizol reagent, and RNA quality was assessed on an Agilent 2100 Bioanalyzer. The source material was blood. The receptor's source is a woman aged 45-65 years with Graves' hyperthyroidism.

The DNA sequence reads TGCGCCAGCAGCCAAGCGGGGTTGACTATTGAGCAGTTCTTC. Translation gives CASSQAGLTIEQFF. The chain was built from TRBV4-1 and TRBJ2-1; TRBD2 is possibly the D segment (5 matching bases). Looking up the germline V gene yields CDR1 MGHRA and CDR2 YSYEKL. Inclusive of the bounding cysteine and phenylalanine, the CDR3 is 14 residues long. Only CDR3 DNA is held: 42 bases, read in frame from base 1. The V and J ends are trimmed by 1 base and 9 bases, leaving 13 bases between them.